This T cell receptor beta chain was captured in a study of cytomegalovirus exposure and HLA in healthy donors. Study-wide results and limits: At a 0.05 false discovery rate, a later analysis found 16,951 TCR beta sequences to be associated with HLA alleles. Using the classifier, cytomegalovirus status was reportedly diagnosed with high specificity and sensitivity. The only immune exposure information that was available was CMV serostatus.

PCR used 60 Vbeta primers and 13 Jbeta primers. Only in-frame clones appear in the TCRdb table, and some are missing; sequencing was by immunoSEQ multiplex PCR. The profile covers tens of thousands of clones, with 78% appearing a single time and less than 9.5% taken by the ten largest. With regard to this clone: Its antigen is still unknown.

Although they were nominally healthy when sampled, donors likely had unrecorded immune exposures. The receptor was derived from a woman aged 40 to 50 in good health and CMV-seropositive. Sequences were obtained from PBMCs.

CDR3 protein: CASTSEVDTQYF. The CDR3 DNA is TGTGCCAGTACCTCAGAAGTAGATACGCAGTATTTT. The chain couples TRBV28 to TRBJ2-3; D is uncertain. Trimming removed 9 bases from V and 5 bases from J, with 12 bases in between. The CDR3 consists of 12 residues. Germline lookup yields CDR1 MDHEN and CDR2 SYDVKM.